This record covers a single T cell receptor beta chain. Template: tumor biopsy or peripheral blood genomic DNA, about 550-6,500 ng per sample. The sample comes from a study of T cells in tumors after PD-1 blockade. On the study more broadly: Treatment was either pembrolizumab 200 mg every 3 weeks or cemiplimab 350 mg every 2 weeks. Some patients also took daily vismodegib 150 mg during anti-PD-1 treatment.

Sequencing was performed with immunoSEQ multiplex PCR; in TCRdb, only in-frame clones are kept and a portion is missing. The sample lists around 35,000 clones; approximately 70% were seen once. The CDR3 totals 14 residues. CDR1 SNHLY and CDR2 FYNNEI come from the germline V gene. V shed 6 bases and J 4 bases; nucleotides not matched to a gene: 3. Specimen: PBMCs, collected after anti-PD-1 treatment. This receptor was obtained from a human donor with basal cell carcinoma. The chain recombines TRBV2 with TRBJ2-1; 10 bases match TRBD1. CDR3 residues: CASRGTGVYNEQFF. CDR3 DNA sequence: TGTGCCAGCAGGGGGACAGGGGTATACAATGAGCAGTTCTTC.